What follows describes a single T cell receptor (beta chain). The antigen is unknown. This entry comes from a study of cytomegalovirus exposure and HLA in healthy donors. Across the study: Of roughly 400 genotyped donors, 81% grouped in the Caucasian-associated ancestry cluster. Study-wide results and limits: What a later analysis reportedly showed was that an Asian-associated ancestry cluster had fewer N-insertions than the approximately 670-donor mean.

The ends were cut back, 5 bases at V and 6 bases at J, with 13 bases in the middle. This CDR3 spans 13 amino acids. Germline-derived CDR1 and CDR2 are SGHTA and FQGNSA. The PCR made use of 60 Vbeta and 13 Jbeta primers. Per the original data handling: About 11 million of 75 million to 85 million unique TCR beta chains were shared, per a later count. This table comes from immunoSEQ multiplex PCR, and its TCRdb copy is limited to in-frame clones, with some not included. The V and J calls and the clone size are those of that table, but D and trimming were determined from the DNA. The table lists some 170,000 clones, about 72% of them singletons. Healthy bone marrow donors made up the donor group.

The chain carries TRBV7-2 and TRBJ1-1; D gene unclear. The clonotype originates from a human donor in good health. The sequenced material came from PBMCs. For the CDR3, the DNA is TGTGCCAGCAGCGCCCAGGAGGGCTCTGAAGCTTTCTTT. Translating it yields CASSAQEGSEAFF.